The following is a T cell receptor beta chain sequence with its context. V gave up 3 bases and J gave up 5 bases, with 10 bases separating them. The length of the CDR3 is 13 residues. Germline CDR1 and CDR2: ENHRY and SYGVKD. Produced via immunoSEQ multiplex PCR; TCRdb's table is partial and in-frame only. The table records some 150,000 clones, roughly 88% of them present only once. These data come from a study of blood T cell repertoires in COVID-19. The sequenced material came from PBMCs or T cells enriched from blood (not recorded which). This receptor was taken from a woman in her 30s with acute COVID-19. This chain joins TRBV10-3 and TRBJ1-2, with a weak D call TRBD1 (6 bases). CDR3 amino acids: CAISEQGMYGYTF. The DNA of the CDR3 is TGTGCCATCAGTGAACAGGGAATGTATGGCTACACCTTC.